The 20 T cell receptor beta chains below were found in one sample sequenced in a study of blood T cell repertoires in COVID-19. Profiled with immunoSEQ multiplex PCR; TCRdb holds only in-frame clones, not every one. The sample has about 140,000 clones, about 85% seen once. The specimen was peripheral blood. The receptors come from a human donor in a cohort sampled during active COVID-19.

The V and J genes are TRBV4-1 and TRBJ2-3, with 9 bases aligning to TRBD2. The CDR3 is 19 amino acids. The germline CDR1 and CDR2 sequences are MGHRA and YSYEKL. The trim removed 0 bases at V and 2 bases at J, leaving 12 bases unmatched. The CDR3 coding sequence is TGCGCCAGCAGCCAAGATTCAAGCGGGAGGCCACTAACCACAGATACGCAGTATTTT. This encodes CASSQDSSGRPLTTDTQYF.

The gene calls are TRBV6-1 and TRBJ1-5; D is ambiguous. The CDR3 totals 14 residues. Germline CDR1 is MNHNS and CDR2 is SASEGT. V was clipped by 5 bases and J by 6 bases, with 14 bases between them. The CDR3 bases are TGTGCCAGCAGTCCGAGCGGATTTCCTCAGCCCCAGCATTTT. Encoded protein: CASSPSGFPQPQHF.

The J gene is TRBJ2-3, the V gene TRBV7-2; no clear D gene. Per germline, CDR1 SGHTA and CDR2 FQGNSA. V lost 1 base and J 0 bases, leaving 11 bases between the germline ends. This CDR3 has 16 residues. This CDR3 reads CASSLVAPSSTDTQYF. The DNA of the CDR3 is TGTGCCAGCAGCTTAGTAGCTCCTAGTAGCACAGATACGCAGTATTTT.

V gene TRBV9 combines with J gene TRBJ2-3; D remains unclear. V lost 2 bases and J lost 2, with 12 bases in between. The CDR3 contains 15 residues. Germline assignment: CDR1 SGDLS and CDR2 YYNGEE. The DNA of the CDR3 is TGTGCCAGCAGCGTGAGGTGGAGCCTCACAGATACGCAGTATTTT. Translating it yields CASSVRWSLTDTQYF.

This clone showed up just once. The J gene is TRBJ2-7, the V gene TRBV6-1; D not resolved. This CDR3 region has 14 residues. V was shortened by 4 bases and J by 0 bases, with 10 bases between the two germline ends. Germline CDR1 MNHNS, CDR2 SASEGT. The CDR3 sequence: CASSAAFSSYEQYF. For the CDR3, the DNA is TGTGCCAGCAGTGCAGCGTTTAGCTCCTACGAGCAGTACTTC.

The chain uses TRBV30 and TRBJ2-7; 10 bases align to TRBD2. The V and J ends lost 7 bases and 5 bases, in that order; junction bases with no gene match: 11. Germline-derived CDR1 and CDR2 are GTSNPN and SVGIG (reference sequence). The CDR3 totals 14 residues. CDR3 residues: CASSDLAGGNEQYF. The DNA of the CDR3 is TGTGCCTCTTCTGATTTAGCGGGAGGTAACGAGCAGTACTTC. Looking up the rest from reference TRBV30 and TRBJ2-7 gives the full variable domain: SQTIHQWPATLVQPVGSPLSLECTVEGTSNPNLYWYRQAAGRGLQLLFYSVGIGQISSEVPQNLSASRPQDRQFILSSKKLLLSDSGFYLCASSDLAGGNEQYFGPGTRLTVT.

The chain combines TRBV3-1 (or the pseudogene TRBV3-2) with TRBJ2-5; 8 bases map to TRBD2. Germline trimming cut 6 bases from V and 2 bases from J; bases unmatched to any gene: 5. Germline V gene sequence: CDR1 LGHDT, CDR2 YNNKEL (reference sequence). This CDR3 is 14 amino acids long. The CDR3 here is CASRLAGLQETQYF. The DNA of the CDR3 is TGTGCCAGCAGGTTAGCGGGATTACAAGAGACCCAGTACTTC.

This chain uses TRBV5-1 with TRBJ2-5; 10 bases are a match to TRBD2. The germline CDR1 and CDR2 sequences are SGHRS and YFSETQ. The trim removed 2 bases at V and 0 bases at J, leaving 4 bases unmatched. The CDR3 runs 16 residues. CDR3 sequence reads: CASSFGLAAYQETQYF. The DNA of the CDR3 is TGCGCCAGCAGCTTCGGACTAGCGGCGTACCAAGAGACCCAGTACTTC.

This CDR3 is CASSSRDTHKGDTQYF. CDR3 sequence (DNA): TGTGCCAGCAGCTCCCGGGACACCCATAAGGGAGATACGCAGTATTTT. J is TRBJ2-3 and V is TRBV3-1 (or the pseudogene TRBV3-2); a weak D match, TRBD1 (6 bases). V was shortened by 5 bases and J by 5 bases, with 20 bases between the two germline ends. The CDR3 covers 16 residues. Germline-derived CDR1 and CDR2 are LGHDT and YNNKEL (reference sequence).

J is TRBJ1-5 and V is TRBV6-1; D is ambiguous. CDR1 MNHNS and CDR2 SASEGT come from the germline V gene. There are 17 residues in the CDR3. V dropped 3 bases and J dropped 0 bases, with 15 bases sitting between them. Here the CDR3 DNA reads TGTGCCAGCAGTGAGGGCCCCCCCTCAAATAGCAATCAGCCCCAGCATTTT. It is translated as CASSEGPPSNSNQPQHF.

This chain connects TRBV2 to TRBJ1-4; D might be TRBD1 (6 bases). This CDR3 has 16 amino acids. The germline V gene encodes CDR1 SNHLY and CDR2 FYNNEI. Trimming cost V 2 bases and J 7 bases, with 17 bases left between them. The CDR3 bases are TGTGCCAGCAGTGAATCAGGGGCCCAACTAGGTGAAAAACTGTTTTTT. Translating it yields CASSESGAQLGEKLFF.

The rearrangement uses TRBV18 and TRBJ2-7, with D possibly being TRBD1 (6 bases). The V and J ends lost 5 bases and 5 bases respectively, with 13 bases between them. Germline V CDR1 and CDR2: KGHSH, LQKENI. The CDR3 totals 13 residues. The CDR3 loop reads CASSVGQSNEQYF. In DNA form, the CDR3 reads TGTGCCAGCTCAGTCGGACAGTCAAACGAGCAGTACTTC. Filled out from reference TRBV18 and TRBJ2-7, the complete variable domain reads NAGVMQNPRHLVRRRGQEARLRCSPMKGHSHVYWYRQLPEEGLKFMVYLQKENIIDESGMPKERFSAEFPKEGPSILRIQQVVRGDSAAYFCASSVGQSNEQYFGPGTRLTVT.

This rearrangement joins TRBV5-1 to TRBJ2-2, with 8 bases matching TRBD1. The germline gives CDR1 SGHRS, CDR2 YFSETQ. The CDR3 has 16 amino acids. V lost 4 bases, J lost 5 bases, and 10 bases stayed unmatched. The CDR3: CASSRTPTGETGELFF. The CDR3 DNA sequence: TGCGCCAGCAGCCGGACTCCGACAGGGGAAACCGGGGAGCTGTTTTTT. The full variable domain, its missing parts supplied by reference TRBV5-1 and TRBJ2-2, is KAGVTQTPRYLIKTRGQQVTLSCSPISGHRSVSWYQQTPGQGLQFLFEYFSETQRNKGNFPGRFSGRQFSNSRSEMNVSTLELGDSALYLCASSRTPTGETGELFFGEGSRLTVL.

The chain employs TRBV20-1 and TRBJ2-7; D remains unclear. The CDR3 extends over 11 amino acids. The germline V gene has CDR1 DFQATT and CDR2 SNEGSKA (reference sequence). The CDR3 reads CRAGQGYEQYF. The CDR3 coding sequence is TGCAGGGCAGGCCAAGGCTACGAGCAGTACTTC.

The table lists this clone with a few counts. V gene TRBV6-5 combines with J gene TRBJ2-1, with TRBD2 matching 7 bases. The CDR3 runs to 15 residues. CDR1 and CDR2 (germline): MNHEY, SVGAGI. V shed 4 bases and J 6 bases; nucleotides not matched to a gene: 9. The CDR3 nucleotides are TGTGCCAGCAGTTTTACTAGCGTCAGCGGCAATGAGCAGTTCTTC. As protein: CASSFTSVSGNEQFF.

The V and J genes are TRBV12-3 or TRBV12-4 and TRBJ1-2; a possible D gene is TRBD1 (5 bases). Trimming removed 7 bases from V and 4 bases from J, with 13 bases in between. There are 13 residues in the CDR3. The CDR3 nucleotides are TGTGCCAGCACCTTCGACAGCATCTATGGCTACACCTTC. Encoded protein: CASTFDSIYGYTF.

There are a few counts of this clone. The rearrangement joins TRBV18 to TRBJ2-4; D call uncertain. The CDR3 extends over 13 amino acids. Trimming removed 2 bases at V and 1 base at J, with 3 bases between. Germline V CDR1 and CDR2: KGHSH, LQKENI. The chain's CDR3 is CASSPEAKNIQYF. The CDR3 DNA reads TGTGCCAGCTCACCAGAGGCCAAAAACATTCAGTACTTC.

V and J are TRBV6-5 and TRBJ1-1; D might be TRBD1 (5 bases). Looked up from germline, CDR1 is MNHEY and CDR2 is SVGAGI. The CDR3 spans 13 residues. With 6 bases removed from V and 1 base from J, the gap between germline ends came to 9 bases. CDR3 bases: TGTGCCAGCAGAGTCGACAGGAACACTGAAGCTTTCTTT. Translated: CASRVDRNTEAFF.

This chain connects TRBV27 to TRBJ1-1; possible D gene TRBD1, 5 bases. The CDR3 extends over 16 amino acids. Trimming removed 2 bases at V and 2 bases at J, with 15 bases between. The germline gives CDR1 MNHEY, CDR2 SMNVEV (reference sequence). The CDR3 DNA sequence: TGTGCCAGCAGTTTAATGGGGCCACCTCTTAACACTGAAGCTTTCTTT. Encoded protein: CASSLMGPPLNTEAFF.

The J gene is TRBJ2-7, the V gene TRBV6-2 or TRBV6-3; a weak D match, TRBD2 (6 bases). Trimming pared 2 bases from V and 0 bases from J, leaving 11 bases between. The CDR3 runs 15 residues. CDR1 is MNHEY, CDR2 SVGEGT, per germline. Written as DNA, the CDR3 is TGTGCCAGCAGTTACGCGGGATTCCCCTCCTACGAGCAGTACTTC. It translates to CASSYAGFPSYEQYF.